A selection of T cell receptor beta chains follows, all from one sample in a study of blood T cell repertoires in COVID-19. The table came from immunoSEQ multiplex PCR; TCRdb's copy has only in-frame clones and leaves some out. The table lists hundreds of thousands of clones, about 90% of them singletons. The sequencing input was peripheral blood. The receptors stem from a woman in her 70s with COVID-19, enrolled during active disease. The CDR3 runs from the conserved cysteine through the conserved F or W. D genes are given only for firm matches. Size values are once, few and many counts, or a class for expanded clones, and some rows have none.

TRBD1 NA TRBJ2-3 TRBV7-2 TGTGCCAGCAGGCGACAGGGGAGCACAGATACGCAGTATTTT CASRRQGSTDTQYF
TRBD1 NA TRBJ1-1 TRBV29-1 TGCAGCGGTAACAGGGGGCAGAACACTGAAGCTTTCTTT CSGNRGQNTEAFF
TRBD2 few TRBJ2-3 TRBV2 TGTGCCAGCGGGGGACTAGCCACAGATACGCAGTATTTT CASGGLATDTQYF
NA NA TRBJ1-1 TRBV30 TGTGCCTGGAGTATGAGCACTGAAGCTTTCTTT CAWSMSTEAFF
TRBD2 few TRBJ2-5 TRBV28 TGTGCCAGCAGTTTAGGGGCGGGGGTCCGGGGTGAGACCCAGTACTTC CASSLGAGVRGETQYF
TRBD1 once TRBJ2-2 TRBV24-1 TGTGCCACCAGTGATCCCAGGGGGCCAGGCGGGGAGCTGTTTTTT CATSDPRGPGGELFF
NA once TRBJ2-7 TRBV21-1 TGTGCCAGCAGCAAAGGGTACAGAGACTACGAGCAGTACTTC CASSKGYRDYEQYF
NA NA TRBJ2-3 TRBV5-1 TGCGCCAGCAGTGAGTCTGTGGATACGCAGTATTTT CASSESVDTQYF
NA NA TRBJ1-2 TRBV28 TGTGCCAGCAGTATGGGGACATTCGGCTACACCTTC CASSMGTFGYTF
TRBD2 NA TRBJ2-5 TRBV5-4 TGTGCCAGCAGCGCCGGGACTAGCGGGGGGGAGACCCAGTACTTC CASSAGTSGGETQYF
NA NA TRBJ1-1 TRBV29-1 TGCAGCGTTGGATACTCGGACACTGAAGCTTTCTTT CSVGYSDTEAFF
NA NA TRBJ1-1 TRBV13 TGTGCCAGCAGCCGTGCGGGGAGTCCGGGGCCCGAGGCTTTCTTT CASSRAGSPGPEAFF
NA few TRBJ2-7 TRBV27 TGTGCCAGCAGTTTGGTTGGGAGGGAGCAGTACTTC CASSLVGREQYF
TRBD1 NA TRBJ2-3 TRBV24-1 TGTGCCACCGGACAGGGCACAGATACGCAGTATTTT CATGQGTDTQYF
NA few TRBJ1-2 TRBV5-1 TGCGCCAGCAGCTTGGAGGACACCCGAGGAGGCTACACCTTC CASSLEDTRGGYTF
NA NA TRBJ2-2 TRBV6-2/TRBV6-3 TGTGCCAGCAGTCCACAGGGTGCCGGGGAGCTGTTTTTT CASSPQGAGELFF
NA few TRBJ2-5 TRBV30 TGTGCCTGGATTAGAAGGGTTTGGGGCCACCAGGAGACCCAGTACTTC CAWIRRVWGHQETQYF
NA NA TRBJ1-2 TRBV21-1 TGTGCCAGCCGCAGGAGAAACTATGGCTACACCTTC CASRRRNYGYTF
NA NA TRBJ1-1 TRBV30 TGTGCCTTCTTCCGGGGGGGAATCGACACTGAAGCTTTCTTT CAFFRGGIDTEAFF
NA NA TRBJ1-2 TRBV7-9 TGTGCCAGCAGCTTAGCGCTGGGAGACGAGACGTCTAATGGCTACACCTTC CASSLALGDETSNGYTF
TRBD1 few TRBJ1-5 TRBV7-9 TGTGCCAGCAGCTTATCCTCAGGGGGACCTCAGCCCCAGCATTTT CASSLSSGGPQPQHF
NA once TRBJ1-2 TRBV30 TGTGCCTGGAGTGGAGGGGGAGGCTACACCTTC CAWSGGGGYTF
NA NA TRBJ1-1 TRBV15 TGTGCCACCGTTATCACTGAAGCTTTCTTT CATVITEAFF
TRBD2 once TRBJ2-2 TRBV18 TGTGCCAGCTCACCATCGGGGGGTACCGACACCGGGGAGCTGTTTTTT CASSPSGGTDTGELFF
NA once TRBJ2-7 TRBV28 TGTGCCAGCAGTCCGGCGGGGGCTGGGGGGGCGAAAGAGCAGTACTTC CASSPAGAGGAKEQYF
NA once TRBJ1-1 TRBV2 TGTGCCAGCAGTGAGATCCCAGGGTGGGTGAACACTGAAGCTTTCTTT CASSEIPGWVNTEAFF
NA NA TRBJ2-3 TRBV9 TGTGCCAGCAGCATCGGACTTCAACCCACCACAGATACGCAGTATTTT CASSIGLQPTTDTQYF
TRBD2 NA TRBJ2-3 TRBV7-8 TGTGCCAGCAGCCCTTCGGGGAGGGGCACAGATACGCAGTATTTT CASSPSGRGTDTQYF
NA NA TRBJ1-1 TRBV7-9 TGTGCCAGCAGCTTAGTGTTAAGCATGAACACTGAAGCTTTCTTT CASSLVLSMNTEAFF
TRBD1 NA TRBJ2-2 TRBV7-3 TGTGCCAGCGGAAGACAGGGCTCGGGCACCGGGGAGCTGTTTTTT CASGRQGSGTGELFF
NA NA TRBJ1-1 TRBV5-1 TGCGCCAGCAGCTTGGGCAGTATGAACACTGAAGCTTTCTTT CASSLGSMNTEAFF
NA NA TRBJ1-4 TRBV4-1 TGCGCCAGCAGCCCCCCAACGGCTAATGAAAAACTGTTTTTT CASSPPTANEKLFF
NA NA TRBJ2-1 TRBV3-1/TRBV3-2 TGTGCCAGCAGCGCTAGGGGGTCTAGGAATGAGCAGTTCTTC CASSARGSRNEQFF
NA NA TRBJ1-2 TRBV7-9 TGTGCCAGCAGCTTAGTAACAGGGCCATTCCCTAACTATGGCTACACCTTC CASSLVTGPFPNYGYTF
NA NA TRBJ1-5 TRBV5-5 TGTGCCAGCAGCTTGGATACGGGCAATCAGCCCCAGCATTTT CASSLDTGNQPQHF
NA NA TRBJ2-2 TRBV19 TGTGCCAGTACCCCGCCAGGGGAGAACACCGGGGAGCTGTTTTTT CASTPPGENTGELFF
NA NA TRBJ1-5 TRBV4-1 TGCGCCAGCAGCCAGGAGGGGTTACAGCCCCAGCATTTT CASSQEGLQPQHF
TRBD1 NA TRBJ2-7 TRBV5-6 TGTGCCAGCAGCGACGGGACAGGGGGCAACGAGCAGTACTTC CASSDGTGGNEQYF
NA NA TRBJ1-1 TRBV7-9 TGTGCCAGCAGCTTAAAGGGGGTCGGGAACACTGAAGCTTTCTTT CASSLKGVGNTEAFF
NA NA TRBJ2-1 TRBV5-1 TGCGCCAGCAGCTTGGCCGCGTCCTACAATGAGCAGTTCTTC CASSLAASYNEQFF
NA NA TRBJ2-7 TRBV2 TGTGCCAGCAGGGGCGGGGCTTCCTACGAGCAGTACTTC CASRGGASYEQYF
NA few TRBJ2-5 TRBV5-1 TGCGCCAGCAGCTCTACAGAGACCCAGTACTTC CASSSTETQYF